In this sample, the clone carrying this T cell receptor (beta chain) turned up once. One entry per CDR3 protein, called by TCRdb with MiXCR from the 5' RACE reads. Of more than 60,000 distinct CDR3 sequences listed, around 15% are singletons. These data belong to a study of T cells of healthy individuals. CDR1 is MDHEN, CDR2 SYDVKM, per germline. The CDR3 has 18 residues. The germline V and J ends were trimmed by 5 bases and 0 bases, with 17 bases remaining between them. This chain joins TRBV28 and TRBJ2-6; either TRBD1 or TRBD2 may fit D (5 bases each). This clonotype originated in a human donor in good health. The CDR3, as DNA: TGTGCCAGCAGTCCCATTCGGGGCTCAGCCTCTGGGGCCAACGTCCTGACTTTC. Residues: CASSPIRGSASGANVLTF.